This T cell receptor (beta chain) was identified during a study of response to subunit inactivated influenza vaccine. MiXCR, run by TCRdb on the RT-PCR reads, gives a single entry per CDR3 protein. The sample lists about 500,000 distinct CDR3 sequences; 16% were seen once. With 3 bases removed from V and 14 bases from J, the gap between germline ends came to 17 bases. Per the germline V gene, CDR1 is DFQATT and CDR2 is SNEGSKA (reference sequence). The CDR3 runs 13 residues. This clonotype was seen more than once but under ten times. This clonotype originated in a man aged 45-69 years who received an inactivated influenza vaccine. The genes are TRBV20-1 and TRBJ1-6, with D maybe TRBD1 (6 bases). The starting material was CD4+ T cells sorted from PBMCs, obtained less than 30 months after vaccination. Here the CDR3 reads CSARDSATLTLHF. The CDR3 DNA reads TGCAGTGCTAGGGACAGTGCTACTTTAACCCTCCACTTT.